Shown below are 23 T cell receptor beta chains from a single sample sequenced in a study of T cells after somatic rescue of genetic block. TCRdb keeps only in-frame clones here, not all; method: immunoSEQ multiplex PCR. This table holds around 12,000 clones, about 74% found once. The sequencing input was peripheral blood mononuclear cells (PBMCs). The receptor set was obtained from a boy younger than 18.

This rearrangement joins TRBV6-1 to TRBJ1-1; TRBD1 aligns across 8 bases. The CDR3 has 14 amino acids. Germline CDR1 reads MNHNS; CDR2 reads SASEGT. The trim removed 5 bases at V and 1 base at J, leaving 3 bases unmatched. The CDR3 reads CASSPGTGNTEAFF. For the CDR3, the DNA is TGTGCCAGCAGTCCCGGGACAGGGAACACTGAAGCTTTCTTT.

CDR3 sequence: CASSSGDRGYEQYF. The CDR3 DNA follows: TGTGCCAGCAGCTCCGGGGACAGGGGGTACGAGCAGTACTTC. The chain is built from TRBV13 and TRBJ2-7; TRBD1 agrees at 11 bases. Germline lookup yields CDR1 PRHDT and CDR2 FYEKMQ (reference sequence). V trimming: 4 bases; J trimming: 4 bases; junction bases outside the gene matches: 3. The CDR3 is 14 amino acids.

This rearrangement joins TRBV9 to TRBJ2-1; 11 bases map to TRBD1. The junction had 10 bases not matched to a gene; V was cut back by 4 bases and J by 4 bases. This CDR3 is built from 17 residues. CDR1 and CDR2 from the germline V gene are SGDLS and YYNGEE. This CDR3 reads CASSPPTGTGGYNEQFF. The CDR3 bases are TGTGCCAGCAGCCCCCCAACCGGGACAGGGGGATACAATGAGCAGTTCTTC.

The chain couples TRBV28 to TRBJ2-7; tentative D call: TRBD1 (5 bases). V dropped 2 bases and J dropped 2 bases, with 10 bases sitting between them. The CDR3 has 14 residues. The germline gives CDR1 MDHEN, CDR2 SYDVKM. The CDR3 loop reads CASSLPDSTYEQYF. The CDR3 DNA reads as TGTGCCAGCAGTTTACCCGACAGTACCTACGAGCAGTACTTC. Based on the CDR3 plus reference TRBV28 and TRBJ2-7, the full variable domain is DVKVTQSSRYLVKRTGEKVFLECVQDMDHENMFWYRQDPGLGLRLIYFSYDVKMKEKGDIPEGYSVSREKKERFSLILESASTNQTSMYLCASSLPDSTYEQYFGPGTRLTVT.

This rearrangement joins TRBV6-1 to TRBJ1-2; the match to TRBD1 covers 8 bases. Germline CDR1 is MNHNS and CDR2 is SASEGT. The V gene end was trimmed by 3 bases and the J gene end by 8 bases; junction bases not matched to a gene: 11. CDR3 length: 15 residues. DNA for the CDR3: TGTGCCAGCAGTGATTCCCCCCGGGACAGGAAAGGCTACACCTTC. This translates into CASSDSPRDRKGYTF.

V is TRBV7-3 and J is TRBJ2-1; 12 bases agree with TRBD2. Germline CDR1 and CDR2: SGHTA and FQGTGA. J lost 5 bases, V lost 2 bases, and 10 bases had no gene match. The CDR3 length is 18 residues. This CDR3 reads CASSLEGHLAGGNNEQFF. The CDR3 bases are TGTGCCAGCAGCTTAGAAGGGCATCTAGCGGGAGGGAACAATGAGCAGTTCTTC.

V usage is TRBV30 and J usage is TRBJ1-5; D may be TRBD1 (5 bases). This CDR3 region has 14 residues. The V end lost 0 bases, the J end lost 4 bases, and 10 bases lay between the germline ends. The germline V gene has CDR1 GTSNPN and CDR2 SVGIG (reference sequence). Here the CDR3 reads CAWSVGTLNQPQHF. CDR3 DNA sequence: TGTGCCTGGAGTGTGGGGACCTTAAATCAGCCCCAGCATTTT.

The rearrangement joins TRBV7-6 to TRBJ2-1, with TRBD2 matching 7 bases. In germline, CDR1 is SGHVS, CDR2 FNYEAQ. The CDR3 is 12 amino acids. V trimming: 5 bases; J trimming: 13 bases; junction bases outside the gene matches: 8. The CDR3 loop is CASSPGGRVQFF. CDR3 bases: TGTGCCAGCAGCCCTGGGGGGAGGGTACAGTTCTTC.

J is TRBJ1-2 and V is TRBV27; possibly TRBD1 for D (6 bases). The CDR3 length is 13 residues. Trimming stripped 5 bases from V and 2 bases from J, with 9 bases between. CDR1 MNHEY and CDR2 SMNVEV come from the germline V gene (reference sequence). For the CDR3, the DNA is TGTGCCAGCAGTCTCAGGGGAAACTATGGCTACACCTTC. Protein: CASSLRGNYGYTF.

The chain has TRBV2 and TRBJ2-3, with TRBD1 as a possible D gene (5 bases). Trimming stripped 8 bases from V and 2 bases from J, with 14 bases between. This CDR3 has 14 residues. Germline V CDR1 and CDR2: SNHLY, FYNNEI. The CDR3 nucleotides read TGTGCCAGCGCTGCCCACAGGCTCACAGATACGCAGTATTTT. The encoded protein is CASAAHRLTDTQYF.

The chain joins TRBV29-1 to TRBJ2-7; a weak D match, TRBD1 (5 bases). The germline gives CDR1 SQVTM, CDR2 ANQGSEA. The CDR3 extends over 12 amino acids. V was cut by 7 bases and J by 1 base, with 11 bases left in between. As DNA, the CDR3 is TGCAGCGCCAAGGGGCAGTCCTACGAGCAGTACTTC. Translated, it gives CSAKGQSYEQYF.

The chain employs TRBV7-8 and TRBJ1-2; D gene ambiguous. The CDR3 length is 12 residues. The germline V and J ends were trimmed by 1 base and 13 bases, with 13 bases remaining between them. From germline, CDR1 is SGHVS and CDR2 FQNEAQ. CDR3 sequence: CASSLGGPAGTF. The CDR3 bases are TGTGCCAGCAGCTTAGGTGGACCGGCCGGCACCTTC.

In nucleotides, the CDR3 is TGTGCCAGTAGTATTGGGGCCCTTACAGTCTACAATGAGCAGTTCTTC. Residues: CASSIGALTVYNEQFF. The chain links TRBV19 to TRBJ2-1; a possible D gene is TRBD1 (5 bases). This CDR3 region has 16 residues. V was shortened by 3 bases and J by 3 bases, with 15 bases between the two germline ends. CDR1 and CDR2 (germline): LNHDA, SQIVND (reference sequence).

The chain recombines TRBV2 with TRBJ2-5, with a weak D call TRBD2 (5 bases). Trimming cost V 4 bases and J 4 bases, with 10 bases left between them. This CDR3 has 13 amino acids. Per the germline V gene, CDR1 is SNHLY and CDR2 is FYNNEI. This CDR3 is CASSVGRGETQYF. CDR3 coding DNA: TGTGCCAGCAGTGTCGGTCGGGGAGAGACCCAGTACTTC.

V is TRBV11-3 and J is TRBJ2-1; D gene ambiguous. Trimming took off 5 bases at V and 5 bases at J, with 19 bases between the two ends. Germline V gene sequence: CDR1 SGHNT, CDR2 YENEEA. The CDR3 consists of 16 residues. In DNA, the CDR3 is TGTGCCAGCAGCCCGGAGTTCACTCTAAGAAACAATGAGCAGTTCTTC. Its protein is CASSPEFTLRNNEQFF.

The chain links TRBV7-3 to TRBJ2-7; 14 bases are a match to TRBD2. From germline, CDR1 is SGHTA and CDR2 FQGTGA. This CDR3 has 14 amino acids. The J segment lost 5 bases and the V segment lost 4 bases, leaving 1 base of the junction unmatched. The CDR3 loop reads CASSSGLAGDEQYF. As DNA, the CDR3 is TGTGCCAGCAGCTCGGGACTAGCGGGAGACGAGCAGTACTTC.

The rearrangement links TRBV19 to TRBJ1-5; 8 bases are shared with TRBD1. CDR1 LNHDA and CDR2 SQIVND come from the germline V gene (reference sequence). This CDR3 has 13 amino acids. J was trimmed by 9 bases and V by 5 bases; bases with no gene match: 6. The CDR3 DNA sequence: TGTGCCAGTAGTTCCGGACAGGGTAGGCCCCAGCATTTT. This translates into CASSSGQGRPQHF.

The V gene is TRBV5-4, the J gene TRBJ2-4, with a tentative D call TRBD1 (5 bases). V was shortened by 3 bases and J by 2 bases, with 15 bases between the two germline ends. Germline V gene data show CDR1 as SGHNT and CDR2 as YYREEE (reference sequence). The CDR3 runs to 16 residues. CDR3: CASSSPTAGPKNIQYF. The CDR3 nucleotides are TGTGCCAGCAGCTCCCCGACGGCAGGGCCCAAAAACATTCAGTACTTC.

The genes are TRBV16 and TRBJ2-5, with 10 bases matching TRBD1. CDR3 size: 15 residues. V shed 4 bases, J shed 1 base, and the junction held 3 bases outside the gene matches. Germline loops: CDR1 KGHSY, CDR2 FQNENV. The DNA for the CDR3 is TGTGCCAGCAGCCCCCGGGACAGGGGCCAAGAGACCCAGTACTTC. This sequence encodes CASSPRDRGQETQYF.

The chain joins TRBV2 to TRBJ1-1; no clear D. The CDR3 covers 13 residues. V gave up 0 bases and J gave up 1 base, with 3 bases separating them. CDR1 is SNHLY, CDR2 FYNNEI, per germline. CDR3: CASSEAPNTEAFF. CDR3 DNA: TGTGCCAGCAGTGAAGCCCCGAACACTGAAGCTTTCTTT.

The chain recombines TRBV5-8 with TRBJ2-3; D gene unclear. The V gene lost 5 bases and the J gene lost 8 bases, with 15 bases spanning the gap. CDR1 and CDR2 (germline): SGHTS, YDEGEE. The CDR3 spans 13 residues. CDR3 sequence: CASSSTAPVTQYF. The CDR3, as DNA: TGTGCCAGCAGTTCAACAGCCCCCGTTACGCAGTATTTT. Drawing the rest from reference TRBV5-8 and TRBJ2-3, the complete variable domain is EAGVTQSPTHLIKTRGQQATLRCSPISGHTSVYWYQQALGLGLQFLLWYDEGEERNRGNFPPRFSGRQFPNYSSELNVNALELEDSALYLCASSSTAPVTQYFGPGTRLTVL.

This clone has only a few counts. V gene TRBV28 combines with J gene TRBJ2-3; the D gene is possibly TRBD2 (6 bases). The CDR3 has 13 residues. The germline V gene has CDR1 MDHEN and CDR2 SYDVKM. The V end lost 2 bases, the J end lost 6 bases, and 9 bases lay between the germline ends. The CDR3 sequence is CASSLGGLDTQYF. CDR3 nucleotide sequence: TGTGCCAGCAGTTTAGGGGGGTTGGATACGCAGTATTTT.

A note on this clone: A much larger clonotype is one base distant, so this may be a read error. This sequence joins TRBV25-1 and TRBJ2-3, with D uncertain. CDR1 and CDR2 (germline): MGHDK, SYGVNS. The CDR3 is 10 amino acids. CDR3 sequence reads: CAGSESTVFF. CDR3 sequence (DNA): TGTGCCGGCAGTGAATCCACAGTCTTTTTT.